This T cell receptor (beta chain) originates from a study of human T cells and chemical hapten exposure. CDR1 DFQATT and CDR2 SNEGSKA come from the germline V gene (reference sequence). This CDR3 comprises 15 residues. With 5 bases removed from V and 2 bases from J, the gap between germline ends came to 17 bases. Time point: patch test 1, 2 weeks after DPC sensitization. Treatment defined: therapeutic diphenylcyclopropenone sensitization with weekly scalp DPC. This clonotype was detected a few times. The antigen is not known. The library attached unique molecular identifiers to individual cDNA molecules. Original methodology: Sample TCR totals centred on a median of 95,638, ranging about 20,000 to 700,000. TCRdb used MiXCR to reprocess the RACE reads, holding one entry per CDR3 protein. TCRdb, not the authors, supplied the V and J calls. The sample shows some 340,000 distinct CDR3 sequences, 5.5% to 8% of them seen only once.

Findings and limits, study-wide: With DPC sensitization, TCRs exceeding 1 in 1000 frequency showed no change. There was a positive correlation between PT1 expanded TCR counts and patch test score.

The sample was whole blood, taken in connection with sensitization to the hapten diphenylcyclopropenone (DPC). The receptor's source is a young woman with alopecia areata. Some clones in this sample may be carry-over from other donors' samples. The gene calls are TRBV20-1 and TRBJ2-3; possibly TRBD2 for D (5 bases). In nucleotides, the CDR3 is TGCAGTGCTTCACCGGGATCCCATGACACAGATACGCAGTATTTT. It encodes CSASPGSHDTDTQYF.